The rows below give T cell receptor beta chains drawn from one sample of a study of siplizumab effects on memory and regulatory T cells. Data came from immunoSEQ multiplex PCR; TCRdb stores just in-frame clones and leaves some out. This table holds 70,000 to 95,000 clones, around 89% found once. The sequenced material came from CD4+ T cells sorted from blood. These receptors all stem from a human donor in good health. Both conserved end residues are part of each CDR3. D genes are given only for firm matches. Only some rows state a clone size, as once, few, many or a class for expanded clones.

J: TRBJ2-1
size: -
V: TRBV28
D: -
DNA: TGTGCCAGCAGCCCAGGTTATGAGCAGTTCTTC
CDR3: CASSPGYEQFF

J: TRBJ1-5
size: -
V: TRBV28
D: TRBD1
DNA: TGTGCCAGCAGTCCGGACAGGGGGAGCAATCAGCCCCAGCATTTT
CDR3: CASSPDRGSNQPQHF

J: TRBJ1-4
size: -
V: TRBV19
D: TRBD1
DNA: TGTGCCAGTAGTAGACAGGGGGCTGAAAAACTGTTTTTT
CDR3: CASSRQGAEKLFF

J: TRBJ2-7
size: -
V: TRBV11-3
D: TRBD2
DNA: TGTGCCAGCAGCATAAGACCCGGACTAGCAGATGGGGACGACGAGCAGTACTTC
CDR3: CASSIRPGLADGDDEQYF

J: TRBJ2-2
size: -
V: TRBV28
D: TRBD2
DNA: TGTGCCAGCAGTTACTCAGCGGGAAGAGTCACCGGGGAGCTGTTTTTT
CDR3: CASSYSAGRVTGELFF

J: TRBJ1-4
size: -
V: TRBV30
D: -
DNA: TGTGCCTGGAGTGTACATAATGAAAAACTGTTTTTT
CDR3: CAWSVHNEKLFF

J: TRBJ1-1
size: -
V: TRBV5-1
D: -
DNA: TGCGCCAGCAGCTTGGAATCGGGTATCGCTGAAGCTTTCTTT
CDR3: CASSLESGIAEAFF

J: TRBJ2-5
size: -
V: TRBV5-6
D: -
DNA: TGTGCCAGCATAAACAGGGACGAATACCAAGAGACCCAGTACTTC
CDR3: CASINRDEYQETQYF

J: TRBJ2-1
size: -
V: TRBV5-1
D: -
DNA: TGCGCCAGCAGCTTGGGGGGGACTCTGAATGAGCAGTTCTTC
CDR3: CASSLGGTLNEQFF

J: TRBJ2-1
size: -
V: TRBV19
D: -
DNA: TGTGCCAGTAGTATATACAATGAGCAGTTCTTC
CDR3: CASSIYNEQFF

J: TRBJ2-7
size: -
V: TRBV7-2
D: -
DNA: TGTGCCAGCAGCTTAGTCGACAGCGCGGGTGAGCAGTACTTC
CDR3: CASSLVDSAGEQYF

J: TRBJ1-2
size: -
V: TRBV18
D: -
DNA: TGTGCCAGCGCTCCCTCACAAGACTATGGCTACACCTTC
CDR3: CASAPSQDYGYTF

J: TRBJ1-3
size: -
V: TRBV6-1
D: -
DNA: TGTGCCAGCAGGGCGGATCCTGGAAACACCATATATTTT
CDR3: CASRADPGNTIYF

J: TRBJ2-5
size: -
V: TRBV11-3
D: -
DNA: TGTGCCAGCAGCCTTAATGAGGAGACCCAGTACTTC
CDR3: CASSLNEETQYF

J: TRBJ2-5
size: -
V: TRBV6-5
D: -
DNA: TGTGCCAGCAGTTCCTCATACGGGGAGGAGACCCAGTACTTC
CDR3: CASSSSYGEETQYF

J: TRBJ1-1
size: -
V: TRBV6-6
D: -
DNA: TGTGCCAGCAGTTACTCCAGGGGGAACACTGAAGCTTTCTTT
CDR3: CASSYSRGNTEAFF

J: TRBJ2-2
size: -
V: TRBV7-9
D: -
DNA: TGTGCCAGCAGCAAATATTCGGGCACCGGGGAGCTGTTTTTT
CDR3: CASSKYSGTGELFF

J: TRBJ2-7
size: -
V: TRBV5-4
D: TRBD2
DNA: TGTGCCAGCAGCTTGGCGGGGACTAGCGGGAGGGAGCAGTACTTC
CDR3: CASSLAGTSGREQYF

J: TRBJ1-6
size: -
V: TRBV30
D: -
DNA: TGTGCCTGGAACACGAGGGGGGGATCTAATTCACCCCTCCACTTT
CDR3: CAWNTRGGSNSPLHF

J: TRBJ1-5
size: -
V: TRBV10-3
D: -
DNA: TGTGCCCACCGGCCAGGGGAGAATCAGCCCCAGCATTTT
CDR3: CAHRPGENQPQHF

J: TRBJ2-7
size: -
V: TRBV2
D: -
DNA: TGTGCCAGCAGTGATCGACGCGACGGCACCTACGAGCAGTACTTC
CDR3: CASSDRRDGTYEQYF

J: TRBJ2-1
size: -
V: TRBV5-1
D: -
DNA: TGCGCCAGCAGCTTGGGAGGACAGATCAATGAGCAGTTCTTC
CDR3: CASSLGGQINEQFF

J: TRBJ2-3
size: -
V: TRBV5-1
D: TRBD1
DNA: TGCGCCAGCAGCTTACAGGGGGCGAGCACAGATACGCAGTATTTT
CDR3: CASSLQGASTDTQYF

J: TRBJ2-7
size: -
V: TRBV29-1
D: -
DNA: TGCAGCGTTGACGACGCGGCGCGGCCCTACGAGCAGTACTTC
CDR3: CSVDDAARPYEQYF

J: TRBJ2-5
size: once
V: TRBV18
D: TRBD2
DNA: TGTGCCACCCAGGGACTAGCGGGAGTCGGCCAAGAGACCCAGTACTTC
CDR3: CATQGLAGVGQETQYF

J: TRBJ2-1
size: -
V: TRBV19
D: TRBD2
DNA: TGTGCCAGTAGCCCGACCCCGGGGAGCGGGAGGTTCGATGAGCAGTTCTTC
CDR3: CASSPTPGSGRFDEQFF

J: TRBJ1-2
size: -
V: TRBV30
D: -
DNA: TGTGCCTGGAGTGTCGGGGGCTATGGCTACACCTTC
CDR3: CAWSVGGYGYTF

J: TRBJ1-4
size: -
V: TRBV5-1
D: -
DNA: TGCGCCAGCAGGGCGTGGGGAGAGGGGGAAAAACTGTTTTTT
CDR3: CASRAWGEGEKLFF

J: TRBJ1-5
size: once
V: TRBV6-1
D: TRBD1
DNA: TGTGCCAGCAGCGCGACAGGGGACCAGCCCCAGCATTTT
CDR3: CASSATGDQPQHF

J: TRBJ2-7
size: -
V: TRBV5-1
D: -
DNA: TGCGCCAGCAGCCTCTGGGCTGACGAGCAGTACTTC
CDR3: CASSLWADEQYF

J: TRBJ1-5
size: -
V: TRBV6-1
D: -
DNA: TGTGCCAGCAGTGAAGGAAGCCAGCCCCAGCATTTT
CDR3: CASSEGSQPQHF

J: TRBJ1-1
size: -
V: TRBV18
D: -
DNA: TGTGCCAGCTCTCCCCCCGGACGGGGCACTGAAGCTTTCTTT
CDR3: CASSPPGRGTEAFF

J: TRBJ1-1
size: -
V: TRBV5-1
D: -
DNA: TGCGCCAGCAGCCCCCCGGTGGGAGCTGAAGCTTTCTTT
CDR3: CASSPPVGAEAFF

J: TRBJ1-1
size: -
V: TRBV6-4
D: -
DNA: TGTGCCAGCAGTTACAAGGGGGGGGGCACTGAAGCTTTCTTT
CDR3: CASSYKGGGTEAFF

J: TRBJ2-3
size: -
V: TRBV5-1
D: TRBD2
DNA: TGCGCCAGCAGCCCAGATCCGGGACTAGGGACAGATACGCAGTATTTT
CDR3: CASSPDPGLGTDTQYF

J: TRBJ2-3
size: -
V: TRBV5-4
D: -
DNA: TGTGCCAGCAGCTTGGGACAGGCCGTTCCGCGACTCACAGATACGCAGTATTTT
CDR3: CASSLGQAVPRLTDTQYF

J: TRBJ1-1
size: -
V: TRBV7-9
D: -
DNA: TGTGCCAGCAGCTTAGTTTCGCGGGTTGAAGCTTTCTTT
CDR3: CASSLVSRVEAFF

J: TRBJ2-7
size: -
V: TRBV29-1
D: TRBD1
DNA: TGCAGCGCCCCCGACAGGGTCTCCTACGAGCAGTACTTC
CDR3: CSAPDRVSYEQYF

J: TRBJ2-6
size: -
V: TRBV15
D: -
DNA: TGTGCCACCAGCGCCAGGGGGGCTGGGGCCAACGTCCTGACTTTC
CDR3: CATSARGAGANVLTF

J: TRBJ2-7
size: -
V: TRBV15
D: TRBD1
DNA: TGTGCCACCAGCAGAACGCTAGGACAGGGGTACGAGCAGTACTTC
CDR3: CATSRTLGQGYEQYF

J: TRBJ1-5
size: few
V: TRBV6-1
D: -
DNA: TGTGCCAGCAGTGCCGGGAGTCAGCCCCAGCATTTT
CDR3: CASSAGSQPQHF

J: TRBJ2-7
size: -
V: TRBV5-1
D: -
DNA: TGCGCCAGCAGCTTGGTACAGGGAAGCTCCTACGAGCAGTACTTC
CDR3: CASSLVQGSSYEQYF

J: TRBJ2-3
size: -
V: TRBV19
D: -
DNA: TGTGCCAGTAGTATAGATCATGCGGGGCTCACAGATACGCAGTATTTT
CDR3: CASSIDHAGLTDTQYF

J: TRBJ1-2
size: -
V: TRBV5-1
D: TRBD1
DNA: TGCGCCAGCAGCCCCAGACAGGGTAGGGACGGCTACACCTTC
CDR3: CASSPRQGRDGYTF

J: TRBJ1-2
size: -
V: TRBV19
D: -
DNA: TGTGCCAGTAGTAAGGGACGGCGTATGGGCTACACCTTC
CDR3: CASSKGRRMGYTF

J: TRBJ2-1
size: -
V: TRBV7-8
D: -
DNA: TGTGCCAGCAGCGCACGGGGCGAGCAGTTCTTC
CDR3: CASSARGEQFF

J: TRBJ1-5
size: few
V: TRBV27
D: -
DNA: TGTGCCAGCAAGAGCAGTTATAGCAATCAGCCCCAGCATTTT
CDR3: CASKSSYSNQPQHF

J: TRBJ2-1
size: -
V: TRBV6-5
D: TRBD1
DNA: TGTGCCAGCAGTTCCCGGGACAGGGGTTCAAGGAATGAGCAGTTCTTC
CDR3: CASSSRDRGSRNEQFF

J: TRBJ2-1
size: -
V: TRBV10-2
D: TRBD2
DNA: TGCGCCAGCAGGCCGCCCGGGACTAGCGGGAACAATGAGCAGTTCTTC
CDR3: CASRPPGTSGNNEQFF

J: TRBJ2-3
size: -
V: TRBV5-5
D: TRBD2
DNA: TGTGCCAGCAGCTGGCCGGGGACTAGCGGGAGTAATACGCAGTATTTT
CDR3: CASSWPGTSGSNTQYF

J: TRBJ2-2
size: -
V: TRBV6-5
D: TRBD1
DNA: TGTGCCAGCAGCCCCGGGACAGGGATGGTCGGGGAGCTGTTTTTT
CDR3: CASSPGTGMVGELFF

J: TRBJ2-1
size: -
V: TRBV11-3
D: TRBD2
DNA: TGTGCCAGCAGCCCAGGGAGGGCGGGAGGTATTCCCAATGAGCAGTTCTTC
CDR3: CASSPGRAGGIPNEQFF